This T cell receptor beta chain was sequenced for a study of cytotoxic CD8 clonotypes in ibrutinib-treated CLL. Study-wide background: Across the patients, roughly 10 were relapsed/refractory, roughly 16 treatment-naive and roughly 17 IGHV unmutated. Once patients had received a median 12 months of treatment, range 6 to 36, response samples were obtained. Study conclusions and caveats: Higher circulating CD8+ T-cell counts strongly accompanied higher baseline clonality, above age-matched healthy donors.

This table comes from immunoSEQ multiplex PCR, and its TCRdb copy is limited to in-frame clones, with some not included. Counted here are some 150,000 clones, approximately 80% occurring once; the ten biggest clones make up approximately 28%. TCR beta library input comprised about 1.9 micrograms of genomic DNA from cryopreserved PBMCs. Note on this clone: What it binds is not known.

The CDR3 sequence is 17 residues long. V lost 3 bases and J lost 5; bases outside the gene matches: 7. Germline V gene sequence: CDR1 LGHNT, CDR2 FRNRAP. This TCR was sampled from a human donor with chronic lymphocytic leukemia. This chain links TRBV12-5 with TRBJ2-1, with TRBD2 matching over 13 bases. Source: PBMCs, taken after 12 months of ibrutinib treatment. This chain's CDR3 is CASGLQTSGRGHNEQFF. The CDR3 coding sequence is TGTGCTAGTGGTTTACAAACTAGCGGGAGGGGCCACAATGAGCAGTTCTTC.